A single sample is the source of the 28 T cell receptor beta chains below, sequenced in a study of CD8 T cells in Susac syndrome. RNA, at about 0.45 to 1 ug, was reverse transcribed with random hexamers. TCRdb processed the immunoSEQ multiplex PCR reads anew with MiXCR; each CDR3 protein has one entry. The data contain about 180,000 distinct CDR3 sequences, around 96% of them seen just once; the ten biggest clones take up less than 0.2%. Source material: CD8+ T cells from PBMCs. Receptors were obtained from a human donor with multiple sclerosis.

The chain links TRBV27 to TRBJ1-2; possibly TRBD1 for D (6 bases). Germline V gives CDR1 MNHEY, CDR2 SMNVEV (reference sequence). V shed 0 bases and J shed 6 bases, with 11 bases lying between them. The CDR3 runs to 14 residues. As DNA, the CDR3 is TGTGCCAGCAGTTTATCGGGGGGGCGGAATGGCTACACCTTC. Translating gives CASSLSGGRNGYTF.

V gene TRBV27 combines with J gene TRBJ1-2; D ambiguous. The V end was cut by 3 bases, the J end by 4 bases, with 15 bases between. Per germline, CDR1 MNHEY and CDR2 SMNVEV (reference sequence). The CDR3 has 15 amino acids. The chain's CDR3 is CASSFSRESGYGYTF. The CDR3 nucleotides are TGTGCCAGCAGTTTCTCCCGGGAAAGTGGCTATGGCTACACCTTC.

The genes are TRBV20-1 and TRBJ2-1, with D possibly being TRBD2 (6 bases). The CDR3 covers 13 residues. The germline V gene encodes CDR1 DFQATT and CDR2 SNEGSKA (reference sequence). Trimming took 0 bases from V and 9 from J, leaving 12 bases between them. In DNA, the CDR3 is TGCAGTGCTAGAGACCGGGAGTACGCTGAGCAGTTCTTC. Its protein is CSARDREYAEQFF.

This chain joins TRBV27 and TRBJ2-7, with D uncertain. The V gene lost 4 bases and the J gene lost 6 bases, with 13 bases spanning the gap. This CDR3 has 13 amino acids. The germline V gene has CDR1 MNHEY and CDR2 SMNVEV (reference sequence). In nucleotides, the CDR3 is TGTGCCAGCAGTTCGAGCCTTCACGGCGAGCAGTACTTC. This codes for CASSSSLHGEQYF.

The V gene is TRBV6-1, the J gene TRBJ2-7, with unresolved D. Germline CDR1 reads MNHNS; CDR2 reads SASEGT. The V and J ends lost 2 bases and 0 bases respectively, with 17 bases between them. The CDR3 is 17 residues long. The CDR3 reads CASSESGRGRHSYEQYF. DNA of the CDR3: TGTGCCAGCAGTGAATCCGGCCGAGGACGGCACTCCTACGAGCAGTACTTC.

This CDR3 reads CSARVLGRGEKLFF. Here the CDR3 DNA reads TGCAGTGCTAGAGTATTGGGGAGAGGGGAAAAACTGTTTTTT. The chain couples TRBV20-1 to TRBJ1-4; D unclear. CDR1 DFQATT and CDR2 SNEGSKA come from the germline V gene (reference sequence). This CDR3 spans 14 amino acids. The V and J ends lost 1 base and 8 bases respectively, with 14 bases between them.

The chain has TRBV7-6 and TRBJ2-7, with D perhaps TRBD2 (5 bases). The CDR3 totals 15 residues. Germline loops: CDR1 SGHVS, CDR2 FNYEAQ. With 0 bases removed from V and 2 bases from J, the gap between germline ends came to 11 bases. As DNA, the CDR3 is TGTGCCAGCAGCTTAGCGGAAGTAGCGCCCTACGAGCAGTACTTC. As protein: CASSLAEVAPYEQYF.

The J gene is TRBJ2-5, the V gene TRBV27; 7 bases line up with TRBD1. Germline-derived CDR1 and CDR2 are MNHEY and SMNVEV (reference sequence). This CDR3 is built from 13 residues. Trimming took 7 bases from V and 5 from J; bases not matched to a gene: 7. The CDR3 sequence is CASMSFRGETQYF. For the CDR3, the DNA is TGTGCCAGCATGTCGTTCAGGGGGGAGACCCAGTACTTC.

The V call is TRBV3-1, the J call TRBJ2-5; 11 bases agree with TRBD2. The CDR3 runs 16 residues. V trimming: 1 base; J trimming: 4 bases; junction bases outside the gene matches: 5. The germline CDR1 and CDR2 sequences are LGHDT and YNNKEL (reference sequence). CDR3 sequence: CASSQVGSGRGETQYF. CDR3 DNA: TGTGCCAGCAGCCAAGTTGGTAGCGGGAGGGGAGAGACCCAGTACTTC.

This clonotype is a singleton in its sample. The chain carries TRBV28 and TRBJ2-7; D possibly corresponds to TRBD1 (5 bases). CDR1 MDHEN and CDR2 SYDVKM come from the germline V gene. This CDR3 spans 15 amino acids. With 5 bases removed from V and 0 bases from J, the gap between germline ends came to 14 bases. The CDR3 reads CASSPDSSSSYEQYF. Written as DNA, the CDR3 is TGTGCCAGCAGTCCCGACAGCTCGAGCTCCTACGAGCAGTACTTC.

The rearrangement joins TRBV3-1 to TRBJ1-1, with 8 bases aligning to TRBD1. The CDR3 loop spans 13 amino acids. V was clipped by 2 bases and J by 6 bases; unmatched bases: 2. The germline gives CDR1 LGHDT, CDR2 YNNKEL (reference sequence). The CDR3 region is CASSQNRGAEAFF. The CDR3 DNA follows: TGTGCCAGCAGCCAAAACAGGGGGGCTGAAGCTTTCTTT.

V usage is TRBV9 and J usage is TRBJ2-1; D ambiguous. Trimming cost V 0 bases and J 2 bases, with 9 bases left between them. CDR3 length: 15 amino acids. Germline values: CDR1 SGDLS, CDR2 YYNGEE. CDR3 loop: CASSVAVAAYNEQFF. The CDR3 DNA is TGTGCCAGCAGCGTAGCGGTAGCAGCCTACAATGAGCAGTTCTTC.

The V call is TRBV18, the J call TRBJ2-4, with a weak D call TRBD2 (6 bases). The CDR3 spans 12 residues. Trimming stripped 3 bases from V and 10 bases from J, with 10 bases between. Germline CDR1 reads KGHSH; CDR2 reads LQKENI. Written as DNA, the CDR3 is TGTGCCAGCTCACCGGCGGGACGGATTCAGTACTTC. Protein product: CASSPAGRIQYF.

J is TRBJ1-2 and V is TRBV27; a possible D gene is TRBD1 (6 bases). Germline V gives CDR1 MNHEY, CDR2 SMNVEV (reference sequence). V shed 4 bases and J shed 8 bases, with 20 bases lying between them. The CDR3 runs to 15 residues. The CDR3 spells CASSSFRGALRGYTF. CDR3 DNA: TGTGCCAGCAGTTCTTTCCGGGGGGCTTTGAGGGGCTACACCTTC.

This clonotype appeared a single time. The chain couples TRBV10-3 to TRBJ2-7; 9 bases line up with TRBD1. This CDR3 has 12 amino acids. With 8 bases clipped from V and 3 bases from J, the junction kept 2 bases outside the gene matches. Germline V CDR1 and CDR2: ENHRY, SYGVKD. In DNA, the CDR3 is TGTGCCATCTTGGGACAGGGCTACGAGCAGTACTTC. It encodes CAILGQGYEQYF.

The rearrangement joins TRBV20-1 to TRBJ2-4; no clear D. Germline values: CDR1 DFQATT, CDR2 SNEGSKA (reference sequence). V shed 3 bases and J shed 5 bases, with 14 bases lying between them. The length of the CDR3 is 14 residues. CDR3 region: CSASSRLMQNIQYF. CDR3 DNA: TGCAGTGCTAGTTCTCGCCTGATGCAAAACATTCAGTACTTC.

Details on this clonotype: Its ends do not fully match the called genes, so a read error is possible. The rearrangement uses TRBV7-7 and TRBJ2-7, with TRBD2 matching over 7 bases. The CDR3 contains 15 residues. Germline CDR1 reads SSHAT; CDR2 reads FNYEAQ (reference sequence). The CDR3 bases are TGTGCTAGCAGCTCCGGGGTGGGAGGGAGCTACGAGCAGTACTTC. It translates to CASSSGVGGSYEQYF.

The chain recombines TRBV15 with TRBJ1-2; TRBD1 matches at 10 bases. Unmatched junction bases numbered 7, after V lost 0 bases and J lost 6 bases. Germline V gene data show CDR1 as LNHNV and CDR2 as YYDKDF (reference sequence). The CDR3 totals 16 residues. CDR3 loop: CATSRDRQGAFDGYTF. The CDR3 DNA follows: TGTGCCACCAGCAGAGATCGACAGGGGGCTTTTGATGGCTACACCTTC.

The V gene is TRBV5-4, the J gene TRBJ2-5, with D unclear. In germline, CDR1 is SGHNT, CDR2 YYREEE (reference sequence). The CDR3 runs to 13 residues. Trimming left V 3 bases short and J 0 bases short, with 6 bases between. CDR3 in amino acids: CASSSPDQETQYF. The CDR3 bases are TGTGCCAGCAGCTCCCCGGACCAAGAGACCCAGTACTTC.

CDR3 protein: CSARDGGSGELFF. The CDR3 DNA sequence: TGCAGTGCTAGAGATGGCGGGTCCGGGGAGCTGTTTTTT. The chain employs TRBV20-1 and TRBJ2-2, with a tentative D call TRBD2 (5 bases). The CDR3 has 13 residues. Trimming shortened V by 0 bases and J by 6 bases, and 8 bases separated the two germline ends. The germline V gene has CDR1 DFQATT and CDR2 SNEGSKA (reference sequence).

This CDR3 is CASSFWGSDEQYF. In DNA, the CDR3 is TGTGCCAGCAGCTTCTGGGGGAGTGACGAGCAGTACTTC. The chain carries TRBV11-2 and TRBJ2-7; perhaps D is TRBD1 or TRBD2 (5 bases each). There are 13 residues in the CDR3. The germline gives CDR1 SGHAT, CDR2 FQNNGV. Trimming removed 3 bases at V and 5 bases at J, with 11 bases between.

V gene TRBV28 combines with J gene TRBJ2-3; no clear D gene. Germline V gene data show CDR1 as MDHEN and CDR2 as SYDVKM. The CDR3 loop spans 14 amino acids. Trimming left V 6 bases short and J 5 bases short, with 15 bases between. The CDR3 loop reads CASSPSGILDTQYF. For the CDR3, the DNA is TGTGCCAGCAGCCCGTCGGGCATTCTAGATACGCAGTATTTT.

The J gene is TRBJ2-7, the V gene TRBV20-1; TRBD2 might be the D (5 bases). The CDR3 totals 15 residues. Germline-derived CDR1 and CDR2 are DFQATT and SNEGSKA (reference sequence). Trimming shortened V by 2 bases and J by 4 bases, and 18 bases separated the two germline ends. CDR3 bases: TGCAGTGCTAGACCTAAATCGGGGTTCGTGTACGAGCAGTACTTC. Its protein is CSARPKSGFVYEQYF.

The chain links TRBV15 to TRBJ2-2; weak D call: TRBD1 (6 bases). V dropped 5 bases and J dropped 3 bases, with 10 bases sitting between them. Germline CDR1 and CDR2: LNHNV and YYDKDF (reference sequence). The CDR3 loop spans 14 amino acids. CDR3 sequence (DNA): TGTGCCACCAGCGAGGCAGGGGACACCGGGGAGCTGTTTTTT. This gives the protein CATSEAGDTGELFF.

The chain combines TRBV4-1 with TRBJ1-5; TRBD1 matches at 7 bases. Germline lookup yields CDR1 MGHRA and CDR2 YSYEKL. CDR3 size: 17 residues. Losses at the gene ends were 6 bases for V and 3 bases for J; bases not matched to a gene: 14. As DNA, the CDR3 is TGCGCCAGCAGTCCTACCGCGACGACAGGGTTCAATCAGCCCCAGCATTTT. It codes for CASSPTATTGFNQPQHF.

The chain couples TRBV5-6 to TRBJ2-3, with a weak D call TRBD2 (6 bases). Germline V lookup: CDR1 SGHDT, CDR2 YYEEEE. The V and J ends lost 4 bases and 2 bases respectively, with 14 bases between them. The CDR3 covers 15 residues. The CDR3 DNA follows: TGTGCCAGCAGCCCCGGCGCGGGGTTCACAGATACGCAGTATTTT. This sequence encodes CASSPGAGFTDTQYF.

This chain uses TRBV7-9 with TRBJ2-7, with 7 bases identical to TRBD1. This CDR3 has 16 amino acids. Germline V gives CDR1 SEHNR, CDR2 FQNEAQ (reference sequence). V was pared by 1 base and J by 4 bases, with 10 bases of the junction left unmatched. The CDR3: CASSLVGQGESYEQYF. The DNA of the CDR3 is TGTGCCAGCAGCTTAGTCGGTCAGGGGGAGAGTTACGAGCAGTACTTC.

Here the CDR3 DNA reads TGTGCCACCAGCAGAGGACGTTGGGTTGGGAAGACTGAAGCTTTCTTT. Protein: CATSRGRWVGKTEAFF. The chain employs TRBV15 and TRBJ1-1, with D unresolved. CDR3 length: 16 amino acids. Trimming removed 1 base from V and 5 bases from J, with 17 bases in between. CDR1 and CDR2 (germline): LNHNV, YYDKDF (reference sequence).